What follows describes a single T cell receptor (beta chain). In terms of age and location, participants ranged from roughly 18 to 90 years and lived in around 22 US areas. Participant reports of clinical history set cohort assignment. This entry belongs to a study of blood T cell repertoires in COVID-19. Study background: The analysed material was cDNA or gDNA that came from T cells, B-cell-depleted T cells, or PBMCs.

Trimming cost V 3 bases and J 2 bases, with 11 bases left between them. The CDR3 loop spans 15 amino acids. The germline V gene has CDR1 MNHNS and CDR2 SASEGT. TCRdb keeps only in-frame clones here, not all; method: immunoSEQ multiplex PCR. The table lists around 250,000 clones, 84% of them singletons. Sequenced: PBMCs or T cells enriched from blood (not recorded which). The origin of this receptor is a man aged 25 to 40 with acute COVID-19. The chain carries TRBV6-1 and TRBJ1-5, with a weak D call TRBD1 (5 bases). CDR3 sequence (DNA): TGTGCCAGCAGTGAGTGGGGGGAGCGCAATCAGCCCCAGCATTTT. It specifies CASSEWGERNQPQHF.